This T cell receptor (beta chain) is from a study of blood T cell repertoires in COVID-19. Overall study context: Both acute and convalescent COVID-19 samples were obtained from the United States, Italy and Spain. Sample material is recorded as cDNA or gDNA derived from T cells, B-cell-depleted T cells, or PBMCs.

Germline CDR1 is SGHTA and CDR2 is FQGNSA. This CDR3 has 14 amino acids. Trimming cost V 1 base and J 3 bases; bases outside gene matches: 3. Per the original methods: Reference gene primer amplification yielded estimated nucleated cell counts. Libraries were prepared by immunoSEQ multiplex PCR; TCRdb keeps only in-frame clonotypes and omits some of them. V and J calls and clone size are as listed in that table; D and trimming were resolved from the DNA. Here the sample spans about 280,000 clones, approximately 91% being singletons. The sequence came from a man aged 45-60 years with acute or convalescent COVID-19. The V and J genes are TRBV7-2 and TRBJ2-7; 7 positions match TRBD1. Sequencing was done on a sample of peripheral blood. CDR3 region: CASSLGTGIYEQYF. The DNA for the CDR3 is TGTGCCAGCAGCTTAGGGACAGGCATCTACGAGCAGTACTTC.